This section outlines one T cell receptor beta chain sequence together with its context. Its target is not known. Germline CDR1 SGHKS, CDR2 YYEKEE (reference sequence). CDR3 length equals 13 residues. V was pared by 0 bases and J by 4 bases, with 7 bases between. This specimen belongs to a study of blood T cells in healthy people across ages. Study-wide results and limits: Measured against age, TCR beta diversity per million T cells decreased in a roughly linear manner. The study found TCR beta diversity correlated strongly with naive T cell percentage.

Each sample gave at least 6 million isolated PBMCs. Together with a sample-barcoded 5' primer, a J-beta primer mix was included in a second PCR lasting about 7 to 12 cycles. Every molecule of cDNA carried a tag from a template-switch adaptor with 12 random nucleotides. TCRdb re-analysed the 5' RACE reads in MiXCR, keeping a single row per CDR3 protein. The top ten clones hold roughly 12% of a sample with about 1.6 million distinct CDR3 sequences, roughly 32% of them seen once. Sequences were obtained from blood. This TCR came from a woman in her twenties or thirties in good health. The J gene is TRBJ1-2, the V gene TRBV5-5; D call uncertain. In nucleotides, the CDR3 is TGTGCCAGCAGCTTGGAACTGATCTATGGCTACACCTTC. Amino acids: CASSLELIYGYTF. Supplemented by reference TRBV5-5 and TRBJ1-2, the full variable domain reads DAGVTQSPTHLIKTRGQQVTLRCSPISGHKSVSWYQQVLGQGPQFIFQYYEKEERGRGNFPDRFSARQFPNYSSELNVNALLLGDSALYLCASSLELIYGYTFGSGTRLTVV.